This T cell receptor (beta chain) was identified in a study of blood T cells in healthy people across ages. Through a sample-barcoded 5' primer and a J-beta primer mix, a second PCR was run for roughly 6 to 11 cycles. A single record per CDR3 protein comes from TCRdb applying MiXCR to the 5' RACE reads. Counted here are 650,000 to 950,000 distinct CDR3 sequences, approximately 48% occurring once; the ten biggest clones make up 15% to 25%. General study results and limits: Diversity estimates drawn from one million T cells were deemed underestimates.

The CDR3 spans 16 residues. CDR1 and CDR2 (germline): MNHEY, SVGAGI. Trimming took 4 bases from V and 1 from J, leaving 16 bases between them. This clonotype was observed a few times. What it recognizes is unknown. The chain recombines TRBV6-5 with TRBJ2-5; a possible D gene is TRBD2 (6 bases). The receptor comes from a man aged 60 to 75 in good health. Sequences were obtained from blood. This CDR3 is CASSSTPLGLQETQYF. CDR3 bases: TGTGCCAGCAGTTCCACACCCCTGGGACTCCAAGAGACCCAGTACTTC.